Shown below are 30 T cell receptor beta chains from a single sample sequenced in a study of blood T cell repertoires in COVID-19. Here immunoSEQ multiplex PCR was the method, and the copy in TCRdb shows in-frame clones only, minus some. The sample has about 270,000 clones; about nine tenths are singletons. Specimen: PBMCs or T cells enriched from blood (not recorded which). These receptors were taken from a woman in her sixties who had recovered from COVID-19.

V gene TRBV12-3 or TRBV12-4 combines with J gene TRBJ1-1, with D perhaps TRBD1 (6 bases). This CDR3 has 12 amino acids. V lost 5 bases to trimming and J lost 4 bases, with 8 bases between them. CDR3: CASSKDSTEAFF. CDR3 bases: TGTGCCAGCAGTAAGGACAGCACTGAAGCTTTCTTT.

The chain recombines TRBV5-1 with TRBJ2-7, with 9 bases identical to TRBD2. V trimming: 3 bases; J trimming: 6 bases; junction bases outside the gene matches: 10. Germline values: CDR1 SGHRS, CDR2 YFSETQ. The length of the CDR3 is 15 residues. The CDR3 region has the DNA TGCGCCAGCAGCTGGGGCTACGGGACTAGCTTCGAGCAGTACTTC. Its translation: CASSWGYGTSFEQYF.

This clone was recorded once. The chain links TRBV5-4 to TRBJ1-1; tentatively, D is TRBD1 (6 bases). V was clipped by 4 bases and J by 4 bases, with 20 bases between them. The germline V gene encodes CDR1 SGHNT and CDR2 YYREEE (reference sequence). The CDR3 loop spans 16 amino acids. The DNA for the CDR3 is TGTGCCAGCAGCCGACCGGGACAAGCACGAGTCACTGAAGCTTTCTTT. Residues: CASSRPGQARVTEAFF.

The chain uses TRBV29-1 and TRBJ2-7, with 7 nucleotides matching TRBD1. The CDR3 has 12 amino acids. Trimming took 7 bases from V and 6 from J; bases not matched to a gene: 9. Germline V CDR1 and CDR2: SQVTM, ANQGSEA. CDR3 DNA sequence: TGCAGCGGCCAAGGGACAGTAGGCGAGCAGTACTTC. Encoded protein: CSGQGTVGEQYF.

This sequence joins TRBV6-5 and TRBJ2-5, with 9 bases aligning to TRBD2. The CDR3 runs to 15 residues. Germline V CDR1 and CDR2: MNHEY, SVGAGI. V dropped 6 bases and J dropped 4; count of bases not matched to a gene: 9. The CDR3 loop reads CASRRRGGARETQYF. CDR3 DNA sequence: TGTGCCAGCAGAAGACGCGGGGGGGCGCGAGAGACCCAGTACTTC.

The V and J genes are TRBV27 and TRBJ2-2, with TRBD2 identical over 14 bases. Germline loops: CDR1 MNHEY, CDR2 SMNVEV (reference sequence). J gave up 7 bases and V 6 bases, and 7 bases lay outside the gene matches. This CDR3 is 16 amino acids long. This chain's CDR3 is CASRRLAGGPGGELFF. The CDR3, as DNA: TGTGCCAGCAGACGACTAGCGGGAGGGCCGGGCGGGGAGCTGTTTTTT.

This rearrangement joins TRBV29-1 to TRBJ1-4, with 7 bases lining up with TRBD1. The trim removed 6 bases at V and 6 bases at J, leaving 10 bases unmatched. Germline loops: CDR1 SQVTM, CDR2 ANQGSEA. The CDR3 has 14 amino acids. CDR3 in DNA: TGCAGCGTGGGACGGACAGGCTTCGATGAAAAACTGTTTTTT. As protein: CSVGRTGFDEKLFF.

V is TRBV4-2 and J is TRBJ2-1, with TRBD2 identical over 14 bases. CDR3 length: 15 residues. The ends lost 7 bases at V and 8 bases at J; junction bases unmatched: 7. Germline values: CDR1 LGHNA, CDR2 YNFKEQ. The CDR3 reads CASNTGTSGSYEQFF. The CDR3 DNA is TGTGCCAGCAATACCGGGACTAGCGGGAGTTATGAGCAGTTCTTC.

The chain recombines TRBV30 with TRBJ2-1, with 7 bases matching TRBD2. Germline CDR1 GTSNPN, CDR2 SVGIG (reference sequence). This CDR3 has 13 residues. Trimming removed 6 bases from V and 4 bases from J; junction bases left unmatched: 6. The CDR3 region has the DNA TGTGCCTGCGTAGCGGGCCAATACAATGAGCAGTTCTTC. Protein sequence: CACVAGQYNEQFF.

The chain recombines TRBV5-1 with TRBJ1-1; D not certain. This CDR3 region has 14 residues. Between the trimmed V and J ends, which lost 2 bases and 5 bases, there was a span of 13 bases. Germline loops: CDR1 SGHRS, CDR2 YFSETQ. The CDR3 region is CASSFLEGLTEAFF. DNA for the CDR3: TGCGCCAGCAGCTTTTTGGAGGGTCTGACTGAAGCTTTCTTT.

V usage is TRBV18 and J usage is TRBJ1-1; 7 bases match TRBD1. V dropped 3 bases and J dropped 3; count of bases not matched to a gene: 1. In germline, CDR1 is KGHSH, CDR2 LQKENI. The CDR3 consists of 13 residues. The DNA of the CDR3 is TGTGCCAGCTCACCTGACAGGGACACTGAAGCTTTCTTT. It translates to CASSPDRDTEAFF.

The chain is built from TRBV18 and TRBJ2-7, with a tentative D call TRBD1 (5 bases). This CDR3 is built from 16 residues. Germline CDR1 KGHSH, CDR2 LQKENI. Trimming took off 4 bases at V and 0 bases at J, with 16 bases between the two ends. CDR3 bases: TGTGCCAGCTCACTCCAAGGGATAGGGGACTCCTACGAGCAGTACTTC. Translated: CASSLQGIGDSYEQYF.

This clone was recorded only once. The chain carries TRBV4-1 and TRBJ1-1, with D possibly matching TRBD1 (6 bases). V was trimmed by 5 bases and J by 4 bases, leaving 17 bases between them. CDR3 length equals 15 residues. Per germline, CDR1 MGHRA and CDR2 YSYEKL. CDR3 sequence (DNA): TGCGCCAGCAGCTACACCCAGGGGACCAGCACTGAAGCTTTCTTT. It encodes CASSYTQGTSTEAFF.

This rearrangement joins TRBV12-3 or TRBV12-4 to TRBJ2-3, with D possibly TRBD2 on 5 matching bases. The V end was cut by 6 bases, the J end by 6 bases, with 10 bases between. The CDR3 covers 12 residues. The CDR3 sequence: CASSKTKDTQYF. CDR3 in DNA: TGTGCCAGCAGCAAGACTAAGGATACGCAGTATTTT.

This chain links TRBV5-1 with TRBJ2-1, with D possibly TRBD2 on 6 matching bases. Germline lookup yields CDR1 SGHRS and CDR2 YFSETQ. Between the trimmed V and J ends, which lost 0 bases and 9 bases, there was a span of 13 bases. The CDR3 is 14 amino acids. The CDR3 sequence: CASSLGLGGSEQFF. The CDR3 coding sequence is TGCGCCAGCAGCTTGGGACTAGGAGGGAGTGAGCAGTTCTTC.

The rearrangement links TRBV5-1 to TRBJ2-1; D is perhaps TRBD1 (6 bases). The CDR3 is 12 residues long. The germline V gene encodes CDR1 SGHRS and CDR2 YFSETQ. V was trimmed by 2 bases and J by 8 bases, leaving 8 bases between them. The CDR3 DNA reads as TGCGCCAGCAGCTTTTCAGGGGATGAGCAGTTCTTC. This codes for CASSFSGDEQFF.

The table lists this clone with a count of one. The chain employs TRBV11-2 and TRBJ2-2, with 8 bases matching TRBD2. CDR3 length equals 18 residues. V lost 5 bases, J lost 1 base, and 12 bases stayed unmatched. Per germline, CDR1 SGHAT and CDR2 FQNNGV. The CDR3 is CASSARGEREWNTGELFF. In DNA form, the CDR3 reads TGTGCCAGCAGCGCGCGGGGGGAACGGGAGTGGAACACCGGGGAGCTGTTTTTT.

About this clone itself: Other nucleotide sequences from this sample produce the same CDR3. The chain is built from TRBV7-6 and TRBJ1-2; maybe TRBD1 (6 bases). V was shortened by 3 bases and J by 2 bases, with 7 bases between the two germline ends. This CDR3 has 13 residues. The germline V gene encodes CDR1 SGHVS and CDR2 FNYEAQ. This CDR3 reads CASSLGQNYGYTF. The CDR3 nucleotides are TGTGCCAGCAGCTTGGGACAAAACTATGGCTACACCTTC.

CDR3 residues: CASSAGETQYF. The CDR3 DNA reads TGTGCCAGCAGCGCCGGGGAGACCCAGTACTTC. V and J are TRBV9 and TRBJ2-5; D unresolved. The V gene lost 3 bases and the J gene lost 5 bases, with 5 bases spanning the gap. The germline CDR1 and CDR2 sequences are SGDLS and YYNGEE. The CDR3 covers 11 residues.

The rearrangement links TRBV5-1 to TRBJ1-1; possibly TRBD1 for D (6 bases). The CDR3 runs 13 residues. V was pared by 4 bases and J by 6 bases, with 13 bases between. CDR1 and CDR2 (germline): SGHRS, YFSETQ. CDR3 amino acids: CASSKGTYAEAFF. CDR3 bases: TGCGCCAGCAGCAAGGGGACATACGCTGAAGCTTTCTTT. The full variable domain, completed using reference TRBV5-1 and TRBJ1-1, is KAGVTQTPRYLIKTRGQQVTLSCSPISGHRSVSWYQQTPGQGLQFLFEYFSETQRNKGNFPGRFSGRQFSNSRSEMNVSTLELGDSALYLCASSKGTYAEAFFGQGTRLTVV.

The chain employs TRBV11-3 and TRBJ1-1; a weak D match, TRBD1 (5 bases). Trimming shortened V by 1 base and J by 5 bases, and 17 bases separated the two germline ends. Germline V gene data show CDR1 as SGHNT and CDR2 as YENEEA. This CDR3 contains 16 residues. CDR3 in amino acids: CASSLALWTKGTEAFF. CDR3 nucleotides: TGTGCCAGCAGCTTAGCCCTCTGGACCAAGGGGACTGAAGCTTTCTTT.

This clone has just a few counts. V is TRBV4-2 and J is TRBJ1-2; 9 bases align to TRBD1. The length of the CDR3 is 14 residues. The V gene's germline CDR1 is LGHNA and CDR2 YNFKEQ. Germline trimming cut 3 bases from V and 7 bases from J; bases unmatched to any gene: 6. CDR3 residues: CASSQPTGQGGYTF. The CDR3, as DNA: TGTGCCAGCAGCCAGCCGACGGGACAGGGTGGCTACACCTTC.

The rearrangement links TRBV27 to TRBJ2-7; 13 bases line up with TRBD2. CDR1 is MNHEY, CDR2 SMNVEV, per germline (reference sequence). This CDR3 region has 14 residues. J gave up 7 bases and V 6 bases, and 6 bases lay outside the gene matches. The DNA of the CDR3 is TGTGCCAGCAGCACTAGCGGGAGGGCCCGGGAGCAGTACTTC. The encoded protein is CASSTSGRAREQYF.

The V gene is TRBV4-1, the J gene TRBJ2-7; 7 bases agree with TRBD1. This CDR3 contains 14 residues. CDR1 is MGHRA, CDR2 YSYEKL, per germline. The J segment lost 2 bases and the V segment lost 1 base, leaving 2 bases of the junction unmatched. In DNA, the CDR3 is TGCGCCAGCAGCCAAGTCGGGACAGCCTACGAGCAGTACTTC. Translated: CASSQVGTAYEQYF.

The genes are TRBV6-1 and TRBJ2-7; D gene uncertain. V was clipped by 2 bases and J by 5 bases, with 13 bases between them. The CDR3 contains 14 residues. Germline assignment: CDR1 MNHNS and CDR2 SASEGT. The CDR3 DNA reads as TGTGCCAGCAGTGAAACCTTCCGCTCGGACGAGCAGTACTTC. Amino acid sequence: CASSETFRSDEQYF.

This clone was observed once. The chain uses TRBV5-1 and TRBJ1-2; TRBD1 agrees at 12 bases. Germline V gene data show CDR1 as SGHRS and CDR2 as YFSETQ. The CDR3 has 15 amino acids. Trimming at V came to 2 bases and at J to 8 bases, leaving 7 bases not matched to a gene. The CDR3: CASSFSGTGGEGYTF. The CDR3 nucleotides are TGCGCCAGCAGCTTTTCCGGGACAGGGGGCGAGGGCTACACCTTC.

V gene TRBV2 combines with J gene TRBJ1-2, with a weak D call TRBD1 (6 bases). This CDR3 contains 14 residues. The ends were cut back, 4 bases at V and 2 bases at J, with 11 bases in the middle. CDR1 is SNHLY and CDR2 is FYNNEI in the germline V gene. This CDR3 is CASSGQVTNYGYTF. The DNA of the CDR3 is TGTGCCAGCAGTGGACAGGTAACCAACTATGGCTACACCTTC.

The V gene is TRBV7-9, the J gene TRBJ2-7, with no clear D. Germline lookup yields CDR1 SEHNR and CDR2 FQNEAQ (reference sequence). V was shortened by 4 bases and J by 3 bases, with 7 bases between the two germline ends. There are 12 residues in the CDR3. The CDR3 DNA reads as TGTGCCAGCAGCTCTACCGGCTACGAGCAGTACTTC. This translates into CASSSTGYEQYF.

This chain links TRBV6-4 with TRBJ1-5; D is possibly TRBD1 (6 bases). Germline assignment: CDR1 MRHNA and CDR2 SNTAGT. The CDR3 is made up of 13 amino acids. The ends were cut back, 6 bases at V and 4 bases at J, with 10 bases in the middle. In DNA, the CDR3 is TGTGCCAGCAGCGAACAGGGAAATCAGCCCCAGCATTTT. This translates into CASSEQGNQPQHF.

This clone was seen once. The V call is TRBV4-2, the J call TRBJ2-3; no reliable D call. The CDR3 covers 12 residues. Trimming left V 4 bases short and J 4 bases short, with 6 bases between. Germline CDR1 LGHNA, CDR2 YNFKEQ. The CDR3 here is CASSLYSDTQYF. The CDR3 nucleotides read TGTGCCAGCAGCCTCTATTCAGATACGCAGTATTTT.